One and the same sample provided the 18 T cell receptor beta chains below, sequenced in a study of shared clonotypes between healthy human individuals. Sequencing used immunoSEQ multiplex PCR; TCRdb keeps in-frame clones, though not all of them. The table includes about 1 million clones, around 76% detected once. Material for sequencing was memory CD4+ T cells sorted from blood. The subset here: CD45RA-negative fraction. These TCRs come from a man between 18 and 29 years old in good health.

This chain connects TRBV6-1 to TRBJ1-2; tentative D call: TRBD1 (6 bases). This CDR3 comprises 15 residues. CDR1 is MNHNS, CDR2 SASEGT, per germline. Trimming left V 6 bases short and J 5 bases short, with 19 bases between. As DNA, the CDR3 is TGTGCCAGCAGCCTAGGGGGGGCTTCTATTTATGGCTACACCTTC. This encodes CASSLGGASIYGYTF.

The chain combines TRBV5-1 with TRBJ1-1, with D maybe TRBD1 (5 bases). CDR3 length: 14 residues. The V gene lost 4 bases and the J gene lost 1 base, with 11 bases spanning the gap. The germline CDR1 and CDR2 sequences are SGHRS and YFSETQ. The CDR3 reads CASSTTGTNTEAFF. The CDR3 DNA reads as TGCGCCAGCAGCACGACCGGGACGAACACTGAAGCTTTCTTT.

This clone was seen repeatedly, ten times or more. The chain recombines TRBV9 with TRBJ1-1, with a tentative D call TRBD1 (5 bases). V lost 0 bases and J 1 base, leaving 10 bases between the germline ends. From germline, CDR1 is SGDLS and CDR2 YYNGEE. The CDR3 runs to 15 residues. CDR3 coding DNA: TGTGCCAGCAGCGTAGGGGGCCCAAGGAACACTGAAGCTTTCTTT. Translating gives CASSVGGPRNTEAFF.

The J gene is TRBJ2-3, the V gene TRBV27, with a weak D call TRBD2 (5 bases). The CDR3 consists of 14 residues. Trimming left V 5 bases short and J 1 base short, with 10 bases between. Germline CDR1 reads MNHEY; CDR2 reads SMNVEV (reference sequence). Here the CDR3 reads CASSPMRGTDTQYF. Here the CDR3 DNA reads TGTGCCAGCAGTCCCATGAGGGGCACAGATACGCAGTATTTT.

The rearrangement joins TRBV30 to TRBJ2-4, with D possibly TRBD2 on 6 matching bases. Germline assignment: CDR1 GTSNPN and CDR2 SVGIG (reference sequence). The CDR3 totals 12 residues. V gave up 5 bases and J gave up 2 bases, with 7 bases separating them. CDR3 coding DNA: TGTGCCTGGGGGGGGTCCAAAAACATTCAGTACTTC. Translation gives CAWGGSKNIQYF.

The CDR3 protein is CASSEIPGGTGELFF. CDR3 nucleotide sequence: TGTGCCAGCAGTGAAATTCCAGGGGGCACCGGGGAGCTGTTTTTT. The rearrangement joins TRBV6-1 to TRBJ2-2, with TRBD1 identical over 7 bases. Germline V CDR1 and CDR2: MNHNS, SASEGT. The CDR3 extends over 15 amino acids. V was clipped by 2 bases and J by 4 bases; unmatched bases: 4.

This chain links TRBV5-6 with TRBJ1-2, with 8 bases matching TRBD1. CDR3 size: 14 residues. V was pared by 4 bases and J by 8 bases, with 10 bases of the junction left unmatched. Germline-derived CDR1 and CDR2 are SGHDT and YYEEEE. CDR3 sequence reads: CASSVGDRRSGYTF. CDR3 nucleotide sequence: TGTGCCAGCAGCGTAGGGGACAGGAGAAGCGGCTACACCTTC.

On this clone: This same CDR3 is encoded by further DNA sequences in the sample. The V call is TRBV15, the J call TRBJ2-2, with D perhaps TRBD1 (5 bases). CDR1 LNHNV and CDR2 YYDKDF come from the germline V gene (reference sequence). V was clipped by 0 bases and J by 6 bases, with 8 bases between them. The CDR3 totals 14 residues. The CDR3 protein is CATSRDQGAGELFF. The DNA for the CDR3 is TGTGCCACCAGCAGAGATCAGGGTGCCGGGGAGCTGTTTTTT.

This chain joins TRBV11-1 and TRBJ2-3; D possibly uses TRBD1 or TRBD2 (6 bases each). Per germline, CDR1 SGHAT and CDR2 FQDESV (reference sequence). The CDR3 is 15 residues long. V lost 2 bases, J lost 6 bases, and 15 bases lay in between. The CDR3 DNA reads TGTGCCAGCAGCTTACTGGGGGCTGGGGGGGATACGCAGTATTTT. This sequence encodes CASSLLGAGGDTQYF.

This chain uses TRBV7-9 with TRBJ2-3; D unresolved. The ends were cut back, 7 bases at V and 6 bases at J, with 14 bases in the middle. The CDR3 has 13 amino acids. Germline V gives CDR1 SEHNR, CDR2 FQNEAQ (reference sequence). The CDR3 reads CASKGSLRDTQYF. CDR3 nucleotides: TGTGCCAGCAAGGGTTCACTCAGGGATACGCAGTATTTT.

The V call is TRBV19, the J call TRBJ2-1; a weak D match, TRBD1 (6 bases). This CDR3 comprises 14 residues. Germline-derived CDR1 and CDR2 are LNHDA and SQIVND (reference sequence). V was trimmed by 9 bases and J by 3 bases, leaving 15 bases between them. The DNA of the CDR3 is TGTGCCAGCACCCCAGGGGCCCTCTACAATGAGCAGTTCTTC. Residues: CASTPGALYNEQFF.

The J gene is TRBJ1-1, the V gene TRBV2; D is uncertain. V dropped 7 bases and J dropped 0 bases, with 15 bases sitting between them. Per germline, CDR1 SNHLY and CDR2 FYNNEI. The CDR3 covers 15 residues. The CDR3 DNA reads as TGTGCCAGCACGGAGTGGCTGGCATTGAACACTGAAGCTTTCTTT. Protein sequence: CASTEWLALNTEAFF.

Concerning this clone itself: The sample carries other DNA sequences with the same CDR3. The chain carries TRBV20-1 and TRBJ2-5; D not resolved. The ends were cut back, 5 bases at V and 3 bases at J, with 4 bases in the middle. This CDR3 has 10 amino acids. CDR1 DFQATT and CDR2 SNEGSKA come from the germline V gene (reference sequence). CDR3 protein: CSAQEETQYF. Written as DNA, the CDR3 is TGCAGTGCTCAGGAAGAGACCCAGTACTTC.

This sequence joins TRBV28 and TRBJ2-7, with 8 bases fitting TRBD2. The CDR3 extends over 14 amino acids. J lost 4 bases, V lost 5 bases, and 7 bases had no gene match. Germline V gene data show CDR1 as MDHEN and CDR2 as SYDVKM. The CDR3 loop is CASSGGGGPYEQYF. Written as DNA, the CDR3 is TGTGCCAGCAGTGGGGGCGGGGGGCCATACGAGCAGTACTTC.

V gene TRBV7-2 combines with J gene TRBJ1-6; D is perhaps TRBD1 (5 bases). Trimming left V 5 bases short and J 0 bases short, with 17 bases between. Per the germline V gene, CDR1 is SGHTA and CDR2 is FQGNSA. The CDR3 has 18 residues. The CDR3 sequence is CASSDPPGLSSYNSPLHF. In DNA, the CDR3 is TGTGCCAGCAGCGACCCTCCAGGGCTGAGCTCCTATAATTCACCCCTCCACTTT.

On this clone itself: Other DNA sequences within the sample encode an identical CDR3. The chain links TRBV30 to TRBJ2-7; D is possibly TRBD2 (6 bases). CDR1 and CDR2 (germline): GTSNPN, SVGIG (reference sequence). There are 11 residues in the CDR3. Trimming stripped 0 bases from V and 7 bases from J, with 7 bases between. The CDR3 loop reads CAWSVRGEQYF. The CDR3, as DNA: TGTGCCTGGAGTGTACGGGGGGAGCAGTACTTC.

As regards this clone: This CDR3 is also generated by other DNA sequences in the sample. This chain connects TRBV18 to TRBJ1-6, with 8 bases fitting TRBD1. CDR3 size: 15 residues. V dropped 6 bases and J dropped 3; count of bases not matched to a gene: 4. From germline, CDR1 is KGHSH and CDR2 LQKENI. This CDR3 reads CASSGTGGYNSPLHF. CDR3 bases: TGTGCCAGCTCTGGAACAGGGGGCTATAATTCACCCCTCCACTTT.

This rearrangement joins TRBV7-3 to TRBJ2-3; D gene ambiguous. Per germline, CDR1 SGHTA and CDR2 FQGTGA. Trimming left V 0 bases short and J 0 bases short, with 10 bases between. The CDR3 covers 16 residues. The CDR3 DNA reads as TGTGCCAGCAGCTTAACGGGCAGAACTAGCACAGATACGCAGTATTTT. Amino acids: CASSLTGRTSTDTQYF.